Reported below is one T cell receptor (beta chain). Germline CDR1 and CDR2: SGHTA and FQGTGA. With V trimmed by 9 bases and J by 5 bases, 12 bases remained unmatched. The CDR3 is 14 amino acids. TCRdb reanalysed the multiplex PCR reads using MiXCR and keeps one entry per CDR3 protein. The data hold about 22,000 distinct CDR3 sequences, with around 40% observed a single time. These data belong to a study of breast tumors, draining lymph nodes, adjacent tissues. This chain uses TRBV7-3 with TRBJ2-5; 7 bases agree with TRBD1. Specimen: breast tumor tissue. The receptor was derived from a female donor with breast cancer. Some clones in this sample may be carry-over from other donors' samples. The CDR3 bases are TGTGCCAGTAGCCTAGGGGGCACCGGGGAGACCCAGTACTTC. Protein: CASSLGGTGETQYF.